This note documents a single T cell receptor (beta chain) sequence. As yet, its antigen is unknown. The junction shows a germline mismatch at one end, possibly a read error. This entry belongs to a study of tumor-infiltrating lymphocytes in primary liver carcinoma. Whole-study results and caveats: Tumor top-250-clone fraction significantly exceeded that of blood (p = 0.039). Among the pair types, tumor region pairs showed more overlap than tumor-adjacent and tumor-blood pairs.

Per the germline V gene, CDR1 is MNHEY and CDR2 is SVGEGT. The CDR3 loop spans 13 amino acids. cDNA specific to TCR beta was made from 500 to 650 ng of total RNA, with a constant-region primer employed for priming. Generation of the TCR beta libraries relied on three nested multiplex PCR rounds using slightly modified ARM-PCR. TRBV1-TRBV30 forward primers paired with a C-beta reverse primer drove the first two PCR rounds, roughly 9 cycles each. TCRdb reprocessed the multiplex PCR reads via MiXCR and lists one record per CDR3 protein. The sample consists of about 50,000 distinct CDR3 sequences, around 77% of them appearing once. Co-extraction of RNA and DNA was performed on roughly 20-31 mg of unsorted bulk tissue. Those patients suffered from chronic HBV infection and were treatment-naive. Sampling targeted five separate regions of each tumor, which included the tumor centre.

The chain joins TRBV6-2 or TRBV6-3 to TRBJ2-7, with D hard to call. Specimen: liver tumor tissue from sampling region 5. Described subset: tumor region T5, tumor centre. The receptor's source is a man between 40 and 49 years old with primary liver carcinoma and hepatitis B virus infection. The CDR3 region has the DNA TGTGCCATCGGTTACGAGGTACCCTACGAGCTGTACTTC. Translating gives CAIGYEVPYELYF.